This T cell receptor (beta chain) was captured in a study of technical replicates of blood from a few donors. Produced via immunoSEQ multiplex PCR; TCRdb's table is partial and in-frame only. Of more than 65,000 clones listed, approximately 92% are singletons. Germline CDR1 is MNHNY and CDR2 is SVGAGI (reference sequence). V dropped 5 bases and J dropped 7 bases, with 9 bases sitting between them. CDR3 size: 11 residues. The sample consisted of T cells isolated from PBMCs. This clonotype originated in a human donor in good health. The gene calls are TRBV6-6 and TRBJ2-7; D call uncertain. The CDR3 protein is CASSLSLEQYF. The DNA for the CDR3 is TGTGCCAGCAGTCTCTCCCTTGAGCAGTACTTC.